This T cell receptor (beta chain) derives from a study of blood T cell repertoires in COVID-19. Study background: Acute-phase and convalescent COVID-19 samples originated in the United States, Italy and Spain. The analysed material was cDNA or gDNA that came from T cells, B-cell-depleted T cells, or PBMCs.

Original handling: Nucleated cell counts were estimated from reference gene primer amplification. Produced via immunoSEQ multiplex PCR; TCRdb's table is partial and in-frame only. The V and J calls and clone size come from that table; D and trimming were worked out from the DNA. The sample holds over 250,000 clones, approximately 85% seen once. Between the trimmed V and J ends, which lost 0 bases and 4 bases, there was a span of 13 bases. CDR3 length: 16 residues. Per germline, CDR1 SGDLS and CDR2 YYNGEE. The source is a human donor in a cohort sampled during active COVID-19. Material for sequencing was peripheral blood. The V gene is TRBV9, the J gene TRBJ1-4, with D perhaps TRBD1 (5 bases). The CDR3 spells CASSVGERGVNEKLFF. As DNA, the CDR3 is TGTGCCAGCAGCGTAGGAGAGCGGGGGGTTAATGAAAAACTGTTTTTT. Full variable domain (outside the CDR3, taken from reference TRBV9 and TRBJ1-4): DSGVTQTPKHLITATGQRVTLRCSPRSGDLSVYWYQQSLDQGLQFLIQYYNGEERAKGNILERFSAQQFPDLHSELNLSSLELGDSALYFCASSVGERGVNEKLFFGSGTQLSVL.